This TCR beta chain was recovered during a study of neurological immune-mediated disorders. Overall study results and limits: The authors found no clinical or MRI feature associated with the multiple sclerosis repertoire cluster. Phylogenetic grouping put 18 of 34 multiple sclerosis patients' repertoires into one related-CDR3 cluster, a possible signature.

TCRdb redid the calling of the 5' RACE reads with MiXCR, one entry per CDR3 protein. In the table there are just over 20,000 distinct CDR3 sequences, 15% to 20% of which are singletons. Germline CDR1 is SGHTA and CDR2 is FQGNSA. This CDR3 is 14 amino acids long. Trimming stripped 2 bases from V and 8 bases from J, with 15 bases between. This clonotype was counted many times. Antigen specificity is unknown. The source of this sequence is a woman under 30 with multiple sclerosis. The V call is TRBV7-2, the J call TRBJ1-2; a weak D match, TRBD1 (6 bases). The specimen was CD8+ T cells from blood. This chain's CDR3 is CASSLSSGALGYTF. Here the CDR3 DNA reads TGTGCCAGCAGCTTAAGTTCGGGGGCGTTGGGCTACACCTTC.